This T cell receptor beta chain was sequenced for a study of cytomegalovirus exposure and HLA in healthy donors (dated by TCRdb to the late 2010s). Background on the whole study: An earlier analysis of more than 550 of the donors reported approximately 300 Gb of sequence data and 117 million unique TCR beta sequences obtained from about 179 million T cells. Roughly 300 gigabases of sequencing data and 78 million or so unique TCR sequences were included in an early release covering around 650 HLA-typed donors. Among the roughly 390 genotyped donors, 81% belonged to the genetic ancestry cluster associated with self-reported Caucasian donors. The study aimed to test whether cataloging public T cell receptors could reveal signatures of past pathogen exposure. The study profiled the T cell repertoires of 666 subjects by immunosequencing and related them to cytomegalovirus serostatus. A separate validation cohort of over 95 different subjects was used in addition to the roughly 700-subject first cohort. To predict cytomegalovirus infection status, the study combined high-throughput TCR immunosequencing, statistical association of individual TCRs with disease status, and machine learning. To study patterns of TCR occurrence, a later analysis re-analyzed previously published TCR beta repertoires from 666 donors and added high-resolution HLA genotyping. Rather than using new phenotypic data, the later analysis identified candidate immune exposures from TCR beta sequences and from how often those sequences occurred across donors. An earlier analysis of approximately 500 of the donors applied high-throughput TCR beta sequencing to assess whether each TCR beta V gene segment acted as functional or pseudogenic. Donor age, sex, ethnicity and CMV serostatus were compiled together with the repertoire data. Genome-wide SNP genotypes for about 65% of the roughly 670 donors were used in a later genetic analysis, which treated that subset as a discovery cohort. All discovery cohort repertoires had been generated using a single sequencing platform. HLA typing covered class I and class II loci at four-digit resolution. Typing coverage differed by locus: A, B, C, DRB1 and DQB1 were typed in about 629-640 donors, DQA1 in about 510, DPA1 in around 610, and DPB1 in just under 490. Roughly five DR-DQ haplotypes were treated as single units for association and clustering because of strong linkage in the cohort. Across 300 to 400 genotyped donors of the cohort, an average of approximately 240,000 unique TCR beta nucleotide sequences per donor were sequenced, and roughly 20% of those sequences were non-productive.

Details on this clone: The antigen it binds to is not known. No base quality values were provided; no much bigger clone lies one nucleotide off. This specimen includes other DNA sequences encoding the same CDR3.

The research as a whole found: A cluster of highly shared sequence variants was judged likely to be a technical artifact of the sequencing pipeline. It was suggested by the authors that the approach could potentially be generalized to other disease states and immunological phenotypes. This cohort had only TCR beta chains sequenced, and the lack of alpha or paired-chain data limited which features could be detected. HLA typing was unavailable for some donors at each locus, so association tests used only the typed subset. A further reported finding was that TCR beta sequences accurately predicted the HLA-A and HLA-B alleles for most subjects in the first cohort. Most TCR sequences were observed very rarely across donors, whereas some public TCRs were present in many individuals. A later analysis found that TCR association rates varied across HLA loci, with DRB1 alleles showing the most associated TCRs and HLA-C alleles the fewest. In an earlier analysis of about 540 of the donors, most TCR beta V segments were observed in productive rearrangements about 87% or about 30% of the time, broadly matching IMGT annotations. Because counts were too low, about 18 rarely observed V segments, including chromosome 9 orphons, were left out of the earlier analysis of roughly 600 of the donors. According to a later analysis, parvovirus B19, influenza, CMV and Epstein-Barr virus appeared linked to several top co-occurrence clusters. Linkage disequilibrium might explain the correlated functional status among segregating V segments, but an unknown experimental factor could not be excluded. The presence/absence analyses assumed that sequencing depth was roughly uniform across donors, and that assumption may not be true. Because the 87-base-pair reads could not distinguish some IMGT-functional V segments, including TRBV6-2 and TRBV6-3, those segments were excluded. In both the original and validation cohorts, the classifier was reported to diagnose cytomegalovirus status with high specificity and sensitivity. Immune exposure information for the cohort was limited to CMV serostatus. A later genetic analysis reported fewer N-insertions in productive TCRs among donors in an Asian-associated ancestry cluster than the approximately 670-donor mean. Most CMV-associated TCR beta chains appeared to be HLA-restricted in a later analysis, and the HLA associations seemed to be driven largely by CMV exposure. In vitro tests confirmed that a few of the cytomegalovirus-associated TCR beta chains recognize cytomegalovirus antigens. V-gene and J-gene trimming of TCR beta chains was associated with a missense DCLRE1C variant in a later genetic analysis, and the association was replicated in an independent cohort. A total of about 180 TCR beta chains were listed by the study as associated with cytomegalovirus. Compared with equally common non-associated chains, HLA-associated TCR beta chains in a later analysis were more clonally expanded and had lower generation probabilities. Specific HLA alleles were associated with some 15,000 TCR beta sequences at a false discovery rate of 0.05 in a later analysis. When HLA alleles, especially DR and DQ, strongly co-occurred, TCR associations were difficult to assign to individual alleles.

The cysteine opens and the phenylalanine closes a CDR3 of 13 amino acids. Left in the record is the CDR3 DNA by itself, 39 bases read in frame from the first base. The germline ends are 8 bases apart after V is trimmed by 1 base and J by 5 bases. The germline V gene supplies CDR1 SGHTA and CDR2 FQGNSA. Receptors were amplified or captured by the immunoSEQ multiplex PCR assay. A mixture of 60 forward primers for TCR Vbeta segments and 13 reverse primers for TCR Jbeta segments was used in the multiplex PCR. The CDR3 region of rearranged TCR beta genes was amplified from genomic DNA by a multiplex PCR assay. The Illumina HiSeq System was used to sequence the amplified TCR beta libraries as 87-base-pair reads. In the paper's pipeline: Across the 500 to 850 repertoires, a later analysis counted approximately 75 million unique TCR beta chains, around 10 million of which were shared by at least two donors. A nearest-neighbor algorithm error-corrected the raw reads and collapsed the reads into unique sequences, merging closely related sequences to remove PCR and sequencing errors. CDR3 sequences were aligned to IMGT reference sequences to assign V, D and J gene segments. For a sequence to be retained, a match of at least six nucleotides to both a V gene segment and a J gene segment was required. Rearrangements were classified as productive when the CDR3 lacked stop codons and remained in frame with V and J, and all other rearrangements were classified as non-productive. CDR3 was defined by IMGT convention, running from the second conserved V-encoded cysteine to the conserved J-encoded phenylalanine. The earlier analysis of about 500 of the donors excluded sequences that lacked an unambiguous match to a single V gene segment. An earlier analysis of some 610 of the donors called V segments functional above 56.7% productive rearrangements and segregating when the between-donor standard deviation exceeded 5%. A statistical classification framework was built to diagnose cytomegalovirus status from the catalog of TCR beta chain sequences. In a later analysis, V and J genes were assigned by comparing TCR nucleotide sequences against IMGT/GENE-DB human TR gene sequences. The TCRdist pipeline was used in a later analysis to assign CDR3 sequences and most-parsimonious VDJ recombination scenarios. A later analysis defined each TCR beta chain by its CDR3 amino acid sequence plus V-gene family, and excluded reads lacking a unique V-gene family. A later analysis removed 592 highly shared, low-generation-probability nucleotide sequences to deal with suspected cross-contamination and a sequencing artifact. For each public chain, a later analysis derived a clonal expansion index from normalized ranks of inferred template counts within each repertoire. In a later analysis, generation probabilities were computed with a VDJ recombination model fitted to out-of-frame rearrangements, and the resulting probabilities were checked against IGoR. Hypergeometric tests were used in a later analysis to score TCR-TCR, TCR-HLA and TCR-CMV co-occurrence, with a repertoire-size bias correction applied to the TCR pairs. A later analysis estimated false discovery rates by permuting HLA or CMV assignments 20 times. In a later analysis, co-occurring TCRs were grouped using DBSCAN, with TCRdist sequence similarity added in when clustering inside HLA-allele-positive subsets. Co-occurrence clustering excluded repertoires with fewer than 30,000 or more than 120,000 public chains, plus five with anomalous nucleotide sharing. TCRdb mirrors the immuneACCESS table, restricted to in-frame sequences. Some clones are absent from its copies; in checked studies, under half trace to an unresolved V gene, and the reason for the others is unknown. V and J calls and clone size are those listed in that table; D and trimming were worked out from the DNA. The table for this sample lists 150,000 to 200,000 clones; 75% of them were counted only once. The leading ten clones occupy about 8% of the sample.

In total, just over 650 healthy bone marrow donors made up the cohort. At the time of sampling, all cohort members were nominally healthy, though unrecorded immune exposures were likely present. The donor tested CMV seropositive and was one of the 289 seropositive cohort members. Each donor provided a peripheral blood sample, and peripheral blood mononuclear cells were used for TCR beta sequencing. The Qiagen DNeasy Blood Extraction Kit was used to extract genomic DNA from the blood cell samples. This clonotype was sampled from a woman between 35 and 50 years old in good health and CMV-seropositive. Sample: PBMCs. Recombination joined TRBV7-2 with TRBJ2-5; TRBD1 is perhaps the D gene, given 6 matching bases. The CDR3 protein: CASSLGGRETQYF. The base sequence is TGTGCCAGCAGCTTAGGGGGGCGGGAGACCCAGTACTTC.